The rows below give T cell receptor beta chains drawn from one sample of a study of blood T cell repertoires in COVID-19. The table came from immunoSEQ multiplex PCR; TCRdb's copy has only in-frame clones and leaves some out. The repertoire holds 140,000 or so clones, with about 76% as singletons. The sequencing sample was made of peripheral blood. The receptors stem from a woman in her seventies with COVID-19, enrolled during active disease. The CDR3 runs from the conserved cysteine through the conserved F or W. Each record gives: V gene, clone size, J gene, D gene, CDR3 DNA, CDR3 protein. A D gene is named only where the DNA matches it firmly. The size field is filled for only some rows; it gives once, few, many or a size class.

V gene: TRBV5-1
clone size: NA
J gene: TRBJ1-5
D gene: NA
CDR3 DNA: TGCGCCAGCAGCTTGGACCCTACCAATCAGCCCCAGCATTTT
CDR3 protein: CASSLDPTNQPQHF

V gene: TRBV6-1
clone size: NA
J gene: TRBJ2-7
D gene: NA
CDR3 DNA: TGTGCCAGCAGTGAAATCTGGGGGGATTCGGCGTACTTC
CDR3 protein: CASSEIWGDSAYF

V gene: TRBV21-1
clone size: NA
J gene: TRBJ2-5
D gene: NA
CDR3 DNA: TGTGCCAGCAGCCAACCGACTAGCGGGGGGCAGGTGACCCAGTACTTC
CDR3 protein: CASSQPTSGGQVTQYF

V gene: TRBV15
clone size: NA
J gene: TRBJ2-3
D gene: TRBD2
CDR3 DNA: TGTGCCACCAGCAGAGTGGCGGGGGGGGCGGATACGCAGTATTTT
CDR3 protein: CATSRVAGGADTQYF

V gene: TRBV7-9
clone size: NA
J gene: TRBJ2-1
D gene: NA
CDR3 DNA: TGTGCCAGCAGCCTTCTAGCTGGGACGGGGGACAATGAGCAGTTCTTC
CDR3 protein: CASSLLAGTGDNEQFF

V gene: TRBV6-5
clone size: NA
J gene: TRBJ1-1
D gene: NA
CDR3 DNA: TGTGCCAGCAGAAGACAGATCCTGTTGAACACTGAAGCTTTCTTT
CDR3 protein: CASRRQILLNTEAFF

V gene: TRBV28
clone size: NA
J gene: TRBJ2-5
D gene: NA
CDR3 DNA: TGTGCCAGCGGGGGGGCAGGGCCGACCCAGTACTTC
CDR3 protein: CASGGAGPTQYF

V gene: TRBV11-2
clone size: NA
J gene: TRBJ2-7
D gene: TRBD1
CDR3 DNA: TGTGCCAGCAGCTTGGACAGGGCTCAGTACGAGCAGTACTTC
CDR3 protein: CASSLDRAQYEQYF

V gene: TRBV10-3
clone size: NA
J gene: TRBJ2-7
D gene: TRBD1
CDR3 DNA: TGTGCCATCTGGGCAGGGACAGCTTACGAGCAGTACTTC
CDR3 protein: CAIWAGTAYEQYF

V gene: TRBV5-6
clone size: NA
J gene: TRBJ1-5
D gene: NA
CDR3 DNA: TGTGCCAGCAGCCTCTCAGGGGCAGGTAGCAATCAGCCCCAGCATTTT
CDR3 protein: CASSLSGAGSNQPQHF

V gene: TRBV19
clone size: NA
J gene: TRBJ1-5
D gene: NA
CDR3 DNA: TGTGCCAGTAGTTTAGACAGTTTTAATCAGCCCCAGCATTTT
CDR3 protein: CASSLDSFNQPQHF

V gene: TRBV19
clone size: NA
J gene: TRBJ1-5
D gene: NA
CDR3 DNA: TGTGCCAGTAGACATGAACCACATCAGCCCCAGCATTTT
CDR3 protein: CASRHEPHQPQHF

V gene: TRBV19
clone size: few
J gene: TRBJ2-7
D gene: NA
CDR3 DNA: TGTGCCAGTAGTATAGCCCAGGAAAGAATCCACGAGCAGTACTTC
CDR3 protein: CASSIAQERIHEQYF

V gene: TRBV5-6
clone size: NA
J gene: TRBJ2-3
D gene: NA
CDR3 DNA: TGTGCCAGCAGCTCCTCGGCCGGGGGGCCCGGACCAGATACGCAGTATTTT
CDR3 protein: CASSSSAGGPGPDTQYF

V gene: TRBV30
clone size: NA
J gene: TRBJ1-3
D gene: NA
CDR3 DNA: TGTGCCTGGAGTCAAGGGGCAGGCTCTGGAAACACCATATATTTT
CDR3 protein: CAWSQGAGSGNTIYF

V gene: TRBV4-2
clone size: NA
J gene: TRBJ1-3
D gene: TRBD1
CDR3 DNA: TGTGCCAGCAGCCAGTCAACAGGGGCCTCGGGAAACACCATATATTTT
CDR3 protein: CASSQSTGASGNTIYF

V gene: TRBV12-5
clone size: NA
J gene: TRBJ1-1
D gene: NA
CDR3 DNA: TGTGCTAGTGGTTTGGTAACGGGGGGGAACACTGAAGCTTTCTTT
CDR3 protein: CASGLVTGGNTEAFF

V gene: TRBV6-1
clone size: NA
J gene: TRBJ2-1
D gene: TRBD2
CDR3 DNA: TGTGCCAGCAGTGAAGTACTAGCGGGGGGGGGTTCCTACAATGAGCAGTTCTTC
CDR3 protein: CASSEVLAGGGSYNEQFF

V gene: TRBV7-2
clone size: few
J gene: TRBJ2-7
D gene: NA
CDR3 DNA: TGTGCCAGCAGCTTAGCCACAGCATCAGGCGAGCAGTACTTC
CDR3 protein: CASSLATASGEQYF

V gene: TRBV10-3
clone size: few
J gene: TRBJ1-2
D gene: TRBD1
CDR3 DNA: TGTGCCAGCTTCGACAGGGGTTCCCCCTATGGCTACACCTTC
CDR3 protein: CASFDRGSPYGYTF

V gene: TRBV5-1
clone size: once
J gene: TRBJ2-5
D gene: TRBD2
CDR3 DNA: TGCGCCAGTGGAGCGACTAGCGGGGGCCCTCAAGAGACCCAGTACTTC
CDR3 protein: CASGATSGGPQETQYF

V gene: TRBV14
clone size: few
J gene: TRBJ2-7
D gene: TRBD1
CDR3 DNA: TGTGCCAGCAGCCAAGGGCTCGGGACAGTTAAAACCTACGAGCAGTACTTC
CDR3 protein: CASSQGLGTVKTYEQYF

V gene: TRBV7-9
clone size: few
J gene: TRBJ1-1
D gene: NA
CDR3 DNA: TGTGCCAGCAGCCAGACAGACTCCAGTGAAGCTTTCTTT
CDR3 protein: CASSQTDSSEAFF

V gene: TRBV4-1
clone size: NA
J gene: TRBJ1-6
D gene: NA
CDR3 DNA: TGCGCCAGCGGGTACAGCTCCTATAATTCACCCCTCCACTTT
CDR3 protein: CASGYSSYNSPLHF

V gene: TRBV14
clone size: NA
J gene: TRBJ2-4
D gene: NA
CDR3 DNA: TGTGCCAGCAGCCAAGATTCGCAGGGGAAAAACATTCAGTACTTC
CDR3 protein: CASSQDSQGKNIQYF

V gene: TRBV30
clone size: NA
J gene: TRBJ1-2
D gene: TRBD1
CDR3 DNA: TGTGCCTGGAGGCTGAAAGGGGGGCAGACAGGGGGCTACACCTTC
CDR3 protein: CAWRLKGGQTGGYTF

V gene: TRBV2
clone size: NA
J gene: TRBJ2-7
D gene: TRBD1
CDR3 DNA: TGTGCCAGCAGTCCACGGACAGGGCCCTTCTCCTACGAGCAGTACTTC
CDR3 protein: CASSPRTGPFSYEQYF

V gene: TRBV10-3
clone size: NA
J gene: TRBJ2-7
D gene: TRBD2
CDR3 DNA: TGTGCCATCAGTGGCAGGGACTACGAGCAGTACTTT
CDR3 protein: CAISGRDYEQYF

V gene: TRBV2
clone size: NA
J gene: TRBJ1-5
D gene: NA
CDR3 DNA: TGTGCCAGCAGCGCGGGACTTTCCCTTAATCAGCCCCAGCATTTT
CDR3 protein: CASSAGLSLNQPQHF

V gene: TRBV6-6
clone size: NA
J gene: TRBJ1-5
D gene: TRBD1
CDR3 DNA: TGTGCCAGCAGACGAGCCGGGACAGGGGATAGCAATCAGCCCCAGCATTTT
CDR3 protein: CASRRAGTGDSNQPQHF

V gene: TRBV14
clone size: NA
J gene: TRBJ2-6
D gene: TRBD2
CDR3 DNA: TGTGCCAGCAGCCCTACACTAGCGCATAGCTCTGGGGCCAACGTCCTGACTTTC
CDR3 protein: CASSPTLAHSSGANVLTF

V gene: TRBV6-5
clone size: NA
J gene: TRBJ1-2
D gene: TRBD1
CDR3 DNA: TGTGCCAGCAGGTGGGGACAGGGAGGCTACACCTTC
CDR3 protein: CASRWGQGGYTF

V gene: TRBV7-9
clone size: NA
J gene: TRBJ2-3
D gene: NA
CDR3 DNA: TGTGCCAGCAGCTTAGGAGCTAGCACAGATACGCAGTATTTT
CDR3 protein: CASSLGASTDTQYF

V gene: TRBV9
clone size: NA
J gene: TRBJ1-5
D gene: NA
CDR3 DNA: TGTGCCAGCAGCGTAAGGACAGAGGAGGGCAATCAGCCCCAGCATTTT
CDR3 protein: CASSVRTEEGNQPQHF

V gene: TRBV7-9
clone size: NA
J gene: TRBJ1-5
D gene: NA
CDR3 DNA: TGTGCCAGCAGTACAAACAGGGATCAGCCCCAGCATTTT
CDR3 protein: CASSTNRDQPQHF

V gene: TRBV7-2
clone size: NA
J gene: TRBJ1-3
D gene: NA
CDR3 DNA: TGTGCCAGCAGCCCCACCCCACTGACAGCCGGAAACACCATATATTTT
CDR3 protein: CASSPTPLTAGNTIYF

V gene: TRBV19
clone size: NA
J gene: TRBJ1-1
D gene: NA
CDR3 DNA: TGTGCCAGTAGTATAGATCAGGGGAGCACTGAAGCTTTCTTT
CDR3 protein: CASSIDQGSTEAFF

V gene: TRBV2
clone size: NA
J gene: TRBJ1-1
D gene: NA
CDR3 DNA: TGTGCCAGCAACCCACAGAACTTGAACACTGAAGCTTTCTTT
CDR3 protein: CASNPQNLNTEAFF

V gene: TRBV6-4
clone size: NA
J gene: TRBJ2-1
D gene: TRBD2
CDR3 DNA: TGTGCCAGCAGCTTACAACTAGCGGGGGTCTATGAGCAGTTCTTC
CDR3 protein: CASSLQLAGVYEQFF

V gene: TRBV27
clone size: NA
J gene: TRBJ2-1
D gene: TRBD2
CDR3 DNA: TGTGCCAGCAGTCCTCTGACTAGCTGGCGTGAGCAGTTCTTC
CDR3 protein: CASSPLTSWREQFF

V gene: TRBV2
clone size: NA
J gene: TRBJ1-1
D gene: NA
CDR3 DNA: TGTGCCAGCAATCAACAGGGTACGGAGACTGAAGCTTTCTTT
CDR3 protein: CASNQQGTETEAFF

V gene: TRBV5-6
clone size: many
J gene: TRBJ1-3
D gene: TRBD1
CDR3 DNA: TGTGCCAGCAGCCGGGACAGGAGTAGCTCTGGAAACACCATATATTTT
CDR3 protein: CASSRDRSSSGNTIYF

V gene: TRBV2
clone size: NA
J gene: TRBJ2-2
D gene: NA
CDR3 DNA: TGTGCCAGCAGCGGGGGTAGCGGAGTGAACACCGGGGAGCTGTTTTTT
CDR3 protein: CASSGGSGVNTGELFF

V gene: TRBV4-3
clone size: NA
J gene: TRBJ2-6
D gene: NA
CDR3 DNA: TGCGCCAGCAGCCAAGATTCGCGCAGGGGATCTGGGGCCAACGTCCTGACTTTC
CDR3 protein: CASSQDSRRGSGANVLTF

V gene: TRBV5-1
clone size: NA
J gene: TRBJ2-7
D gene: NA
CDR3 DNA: TGCGCCAGCAGCCCCCTCCCAGGGGAGTACGAGCAGTACTTC
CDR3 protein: CASSPLPGEYEQYF

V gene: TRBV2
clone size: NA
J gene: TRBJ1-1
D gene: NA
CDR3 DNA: TGTGCCAGCAGTGAAACGGGGACGGCGGAGGGCACTGATGAAGCTTTCTTT
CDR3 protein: CASSETGTAEGTDEAFF

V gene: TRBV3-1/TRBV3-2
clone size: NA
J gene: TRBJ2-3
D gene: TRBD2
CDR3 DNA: TGTGCCAGCAGCCGATTAGCGGGGAGCACAGATACGCAGTATTTT
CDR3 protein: CASSRLAGSTDTQYF

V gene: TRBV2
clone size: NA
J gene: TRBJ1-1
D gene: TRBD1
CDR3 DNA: TGTGCCAGCAAAGGCAGGGGGCTGAACACTGAAGCTTTCTTT
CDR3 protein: CASKGRGLNTEAFF

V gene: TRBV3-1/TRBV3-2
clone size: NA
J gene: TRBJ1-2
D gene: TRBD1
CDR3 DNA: TGTGCCAGCAGCCTAGGACAGGGGACCTATGGCTACACCTTC
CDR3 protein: CASSLGQGTYGYTF

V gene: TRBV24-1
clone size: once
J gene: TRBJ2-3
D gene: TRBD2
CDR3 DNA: TGTGCCACCAGTGTTACTAGCGGGGGAGCCACAGATACGCAGTATTTT
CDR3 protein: CATSVTSGGATDTQYF

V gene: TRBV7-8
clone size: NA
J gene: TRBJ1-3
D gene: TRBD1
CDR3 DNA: TGTGCCAGCAGCTTAGACAGGGGGCTTGGAAACACCATATATTTT
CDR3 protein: CASSLDRGLGNTIYF

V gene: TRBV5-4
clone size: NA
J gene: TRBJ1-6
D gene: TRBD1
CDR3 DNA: TGTGCCAGCAGCCCTCGGACAGGGCTGGCACCCCTCCACTTT
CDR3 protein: CASSPRTGLAPLHF

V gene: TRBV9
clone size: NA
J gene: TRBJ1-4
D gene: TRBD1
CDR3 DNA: TGTGCCAGCAGCGCCGGACAGGGCACTAATGAAAAACTGTTTTTT
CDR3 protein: CASSAGQGTNEKLFF

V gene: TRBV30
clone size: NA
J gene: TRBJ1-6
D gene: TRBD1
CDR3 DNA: TGTGCCTGGAGTGGTTACAGGGGTACCTATAATTCACCCCTCCACTTT
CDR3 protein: CAWSGYRGTYNSPLHF

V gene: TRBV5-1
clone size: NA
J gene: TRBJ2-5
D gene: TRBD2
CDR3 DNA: TGCGCCAGCAGCTTGTCAGCGGGGGGCGAAGAGACCCAGTACTTC
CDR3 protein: CASSLSAGGEETQYF

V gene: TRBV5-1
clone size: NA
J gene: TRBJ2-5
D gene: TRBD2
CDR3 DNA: TGCGCCAGCAGCTTGGGACAGACTAGCCTGGGGGAGACCCAGTACTTC
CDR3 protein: CASSLGQTSLGETQYF

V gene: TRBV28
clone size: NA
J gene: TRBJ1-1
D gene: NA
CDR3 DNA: TGTGCCAGCAGTTTAGGTGGGGGGGTCACTGAAGCTTTCTTT
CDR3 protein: CASSLGGGVTEAFF